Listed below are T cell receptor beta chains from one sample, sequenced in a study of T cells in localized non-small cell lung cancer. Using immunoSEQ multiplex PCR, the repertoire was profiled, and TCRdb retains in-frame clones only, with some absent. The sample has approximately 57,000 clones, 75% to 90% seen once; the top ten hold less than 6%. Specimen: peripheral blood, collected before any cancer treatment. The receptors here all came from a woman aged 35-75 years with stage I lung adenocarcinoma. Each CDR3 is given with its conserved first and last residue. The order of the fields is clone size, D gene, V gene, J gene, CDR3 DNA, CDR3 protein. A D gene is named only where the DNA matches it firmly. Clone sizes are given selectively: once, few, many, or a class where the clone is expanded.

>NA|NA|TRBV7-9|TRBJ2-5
TGTGCCAGCAGCTTAAACAGGGAGGGGACCCAGTACTTC
CASSLNREGTQYF
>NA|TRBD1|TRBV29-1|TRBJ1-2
TGCAGCGTTGACCAGGGGGCCTCATATGGCTACACCTTC
CSVDQGASYGYTF
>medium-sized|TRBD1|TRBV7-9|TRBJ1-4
TGTGCCAGCAGCTGGGGACAGGACAGGGATAATGAAAAACTGTTTTTT
CASSWGQDRDNEKLFF
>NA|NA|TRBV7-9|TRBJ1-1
TGTGCCAGCAGCTTAAGCCCGAGGGACACTGAAGCTTTCTTT
CASSLSPRDTEAFF
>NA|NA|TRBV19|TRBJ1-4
TGTGCCAGTAGTCCTAGGGAGGAAAAACTGTTTTTT
CASSPREEKLFF
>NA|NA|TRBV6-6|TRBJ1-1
TGTGCCAGCAGTCCCTTTAGTGAGACGGGAGTCACTGAAGCTTTCTTT
CASSPFSETGVTEAFF
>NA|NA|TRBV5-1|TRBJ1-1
TGCGCCAGCAGCATGGGACGGGGGAACACTGAAGCTTTCTTT
CASSMGRGNTEAFF
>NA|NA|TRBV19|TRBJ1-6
TGTGCCAGTGGATCCGGGACGGGAAATTCACCCCTCCACTTT
CASGSGTGNSPLHF
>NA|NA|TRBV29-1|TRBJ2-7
TGCAGCGTGGAGGGCGGTCACGAGCAGTACTTC
CSVEGGHEQYF
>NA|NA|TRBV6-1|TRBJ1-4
TGTGCCAGCAGTGAACACGCGCCCCCTACAGGGCTCAATGAAAAACTGTTTTTT
CASSEHAPPTGLNEKLFF
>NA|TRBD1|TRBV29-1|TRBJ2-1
TGCAGCGTGAAGGACAGGAGCTCCTACAATGAGCAGTTCTTC
CSVKDRSSYNEQFF
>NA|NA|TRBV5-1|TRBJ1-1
TGCGCCAGCAGCTCCTCCCTCCCAGGGGCCCTGAACACTGAAGCTTTCTTT
CASSSSLPGALNTEAFF
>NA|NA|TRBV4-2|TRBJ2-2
TGTGCCAGCAGCCCACTGGGAGGGGGCGGGGAGCTGTTTTTT
CASSPLGGGGELFF
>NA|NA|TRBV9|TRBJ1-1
TGTGCCAGCAGCGTAGACGCGCAGAACACTGAAGCTTTCTTT
CASSVDAQNTEAFF
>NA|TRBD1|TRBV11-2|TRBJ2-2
TGTGCCAGCAGCTTAGACGGACAGGGCCCAAGGGAGCTGTTTTTT
CASSLDGQGPRELFF
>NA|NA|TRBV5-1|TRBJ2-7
TGCGCCAGCAGCTTGCAGGAGACCTACGAGCAGTACTTC
CASSLQETYEQYF
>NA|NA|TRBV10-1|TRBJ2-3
TGCGCCAGCAGTGAGTCGGGTGGTGGTTACGCAGATACGCAGTATTTT
CASSESGGGYADTQYF
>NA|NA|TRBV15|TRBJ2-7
TGTGCCACCAGCAGAGATTTGGGCTACGAGCAGTACTTC
CATSRDLGYEQYF
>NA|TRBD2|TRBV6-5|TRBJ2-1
TGTGCCAGCATGACTAGCGAGAACTCCTACAATGAGCAGTTCTTC
CASMTSENSYNEQFF
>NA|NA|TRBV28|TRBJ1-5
TGTGCCAGCATAACCTCTACAGGGAGTTCCCTTGGAGCGAATCAGCCCCAGCATTTT
CASITSTGSSLGANQPQHF
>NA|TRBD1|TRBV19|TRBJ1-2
TGTGCCAGTAGTGTCCCGGGACAGGGGCTCCTAAGTTATGGCTACACCTTC
CASSVPGQGLLSYGYTF
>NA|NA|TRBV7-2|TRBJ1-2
TGTGCCAGCGGCCCCGGGGGGCCGGGTGGCTACACCTTC
CASGPGGPGGYTF
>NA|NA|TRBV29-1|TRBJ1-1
TGCAGCGCTAAGCACCAGTTGAACACTGAAGCTTTCTTT
CSAKHQLNTEAFF
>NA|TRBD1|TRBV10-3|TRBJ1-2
TGTGCCATCAGTAGTTCAGGGGGAGCTGGCTACACCTTC
CAISSSGGAGYTF
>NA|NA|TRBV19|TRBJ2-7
TGTGCCAGTAGTATAAGTTTGGGCGAGCAGTACTTC
CASSISLGEQYF
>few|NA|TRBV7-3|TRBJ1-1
TGTGCCAGCAGCTTAATACAGGGTGGTGAAGCTTTCTTT
CASSLIQGGEAFF
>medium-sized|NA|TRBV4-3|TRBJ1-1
TGCGCCAGCAGCCAAGATCCCAGTTCCCAAGCTTTCTTT
CASSQDPSSQAFF
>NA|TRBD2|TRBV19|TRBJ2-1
TGTGCCAGTAGTCAATGGGGCGGGGGGAGCTCCTACAATGAGCAGTTCTTC
CASSQWGGGSSYNEQFF
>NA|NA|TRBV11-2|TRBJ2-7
TGTGCCAGCAGCCCCAGACCCAGTTACGAGCAGTACTTC
CASSPRPSYEQYF
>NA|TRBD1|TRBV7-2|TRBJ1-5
TGTGCCAGCAGCCTCGACAGGGGTGGTCAGCCCCAGCATTTT
CASSLDRGGQPQHF
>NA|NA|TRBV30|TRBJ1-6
TGTGCCTGGAGTGTAGGGCCCGTGCGTGGTTCACCCCTCCACTTT
CAWSVGPVRGSPLHF
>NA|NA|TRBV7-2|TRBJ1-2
TGTGCCAGCAGCTCTTTGACAGGCATGACTAACTATGGCTACACCTTC
CASSSLTGMTNYGYTF
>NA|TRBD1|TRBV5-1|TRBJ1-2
TGCGCCAGCAGCTTGGGGGGCCTGACAGGGGAAGGCTACACCTTC
CASSLGGLTGEGYTF
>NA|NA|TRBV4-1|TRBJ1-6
TGCGCCAGCAGCCAAGATTTCGGGGTTGGTTCACCCCTCCACTTT
CASSQDFGVGSPLHF
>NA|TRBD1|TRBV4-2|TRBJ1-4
TGTGCCAGCAGCCAAGCCGGGACAGGGGAAGAAAAACTGTTTTTT
CASSQAGTGEEKLFF
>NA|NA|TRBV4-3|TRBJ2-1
TGCGCCAGCAGCCAAGATCATGGGCCAGGTCAACGCTTCTACAATGAGCAGTTCTTC
CASSQDHGPGQRFYNEQFF
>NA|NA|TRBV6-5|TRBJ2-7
TGTGCCAGCAGTTACTCGGGTGATCCCTACGAGCAGTACTTC
CASSYSGDPYEQYF
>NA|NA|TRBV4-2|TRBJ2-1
TGTGCCAGCAGCCAAGATGGTCAGGGGGGATCCTACAATGAGCAGTTCTTC
CASSQDGQGGSYNEQFF
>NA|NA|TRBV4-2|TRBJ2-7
TGTGCCAGCAGCCAAGATATGGGACGGAACTACGAGCAGTACTTC
CASSQDMGRNYEQYF
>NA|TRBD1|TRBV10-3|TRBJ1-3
TGTGCCATCACCAGACAGGGAGAAAACACCATATATTTT
CAITRQGENTIYF
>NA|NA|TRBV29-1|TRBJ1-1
TGCAGCGTTAACCAGGGGAGGACTGAAGCTTTCTTT
CSVNQGRTEAFF
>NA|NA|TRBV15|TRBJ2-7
TGTGCCACCAGCGGGTCCTACGAGCAGTACTTC
CATSGSYEQYF
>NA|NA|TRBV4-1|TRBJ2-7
TGCGCCAGCAGCCAAGACCTGTTCGAGCAGTACTTC
CASSQDLFEQYF